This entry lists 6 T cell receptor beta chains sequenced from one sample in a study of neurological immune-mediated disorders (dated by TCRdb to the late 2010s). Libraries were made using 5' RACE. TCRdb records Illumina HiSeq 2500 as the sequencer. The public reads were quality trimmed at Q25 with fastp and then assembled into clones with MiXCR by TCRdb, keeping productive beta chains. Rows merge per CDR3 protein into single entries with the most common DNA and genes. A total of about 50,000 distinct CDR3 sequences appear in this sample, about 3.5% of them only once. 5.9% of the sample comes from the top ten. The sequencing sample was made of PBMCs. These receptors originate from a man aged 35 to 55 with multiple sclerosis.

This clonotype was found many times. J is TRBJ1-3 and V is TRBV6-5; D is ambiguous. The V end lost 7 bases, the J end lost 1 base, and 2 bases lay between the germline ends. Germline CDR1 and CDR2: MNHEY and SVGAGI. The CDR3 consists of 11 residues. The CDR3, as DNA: TGTGCCAGCAAGTCTGGAAACACCATATATTTT. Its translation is CASKSGNTIYF.

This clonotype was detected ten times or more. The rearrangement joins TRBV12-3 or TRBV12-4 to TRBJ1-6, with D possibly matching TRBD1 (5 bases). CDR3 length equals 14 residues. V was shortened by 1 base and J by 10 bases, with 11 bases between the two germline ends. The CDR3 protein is CASSLGRVRSPLHF. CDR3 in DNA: TGTGCCAGCAGTTTAGGCAGGGTACGATCACCCCTCCACTTT.

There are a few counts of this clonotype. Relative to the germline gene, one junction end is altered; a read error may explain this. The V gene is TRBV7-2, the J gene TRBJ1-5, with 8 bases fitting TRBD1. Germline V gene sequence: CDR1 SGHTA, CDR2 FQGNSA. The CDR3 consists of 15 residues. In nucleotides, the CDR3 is TGTGCCAGCAGCTCGACAGGGGTAGGCAATCAGCCCCAGAATTTT. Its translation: CASSSTGVGNQPQNF.

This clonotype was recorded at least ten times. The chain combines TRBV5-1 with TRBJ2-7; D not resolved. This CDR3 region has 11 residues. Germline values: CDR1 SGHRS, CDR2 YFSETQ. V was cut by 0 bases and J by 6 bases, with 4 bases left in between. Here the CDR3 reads CASSLGREQYF. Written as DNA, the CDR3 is TGCGCCAGCAGCTTGGGTCGCGAGCAGTACTTC. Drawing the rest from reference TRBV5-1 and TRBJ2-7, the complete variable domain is KAGVTQTPRYLIKTRGQQVTLSCSPISGHRSVSWYQQTPGQGLQFLFEYFSETQRNKGNFPGRFSGRQFSNSRSEMNVSTLELGDSALYLCASSLGREQYFGPGTRLTVT.

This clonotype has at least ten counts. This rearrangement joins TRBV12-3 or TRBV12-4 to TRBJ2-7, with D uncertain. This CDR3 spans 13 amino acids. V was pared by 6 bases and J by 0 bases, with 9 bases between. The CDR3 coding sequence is TGTGCCAGCAGCCTACCAACCTCCTACGAGCAGTACTTC. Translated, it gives CASSLPTSYEQYF.

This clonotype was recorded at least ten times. This chain's CDR3 is CSAKDILNTEAFF. The CDR3 bases are TGCAGTGCTAAAGACATTCTGAACACTGAAGCTTTCTTT. The chain recombines TRBV20-1 with TRBJ1-1; D is ambiguous. The CDR3 runs to 13 residues. Germline lookup yields CDR1 DFQATT and CDR2 SNEGSKA (reference sequence). Trimming shortened V by 4 bases and J by 0 bases, and 9 bases separated the two germline ends.